The clone carrying this TCR beta chain has more than one count but fewer than ten. The record originates from a study of blood T cell repertoires in COVID-19. Background on the study: COVID-19 samples, acute and convalescent, were from the United States, Italy and Spain. PBMCs, B-cell-depleted T cells, or T cells were the source of the cDNA or gDNA that made up the material.

Generated by immunoSEQ multiplex PCR, the TCRdb table keeps only in-frame clones and is missing some. The sample consists of about 140,000 clones, roughly 85% of them appearing once. Trimming removed 0 bases from V and 2 bases from J; junction bases left unmatched: 4. The CDR3 sequence is 16 residues long. Germline CDR1 reads MGHRA; CDR2 reads YSYEKL. This clonotype originated in a woman aged 45-65 years who had recovered from COVID-19. This chain links TRBV4-1 with TRBJ1-3; 7 bases fit TRBD1. Sample: PBMCs or T cells enriched from blood (not recorded which). The chain's CDR3 is CASSQEVGGPGNTIYF. The CDR3 DNA is TGCGCCAGCAGCCAAGAGGTAGGGGGCCCTGGAAACACCATATATTTT.